This TCR beta chain was obtained from a study of shared clonotypes between healthy human individuals. Study outcomes and limitations: Across subsets, estimated richness was generally greater for naive than for memory populations.

This CDR3 region has 14 residues. The V gene lost 0 bases and the J gene lost 0 bases, with 6 bases spanning the gap. Germline CDR1 reads SGHRS; CDR2 reads YFSETQ. Concerning this clone itself: Antigen: not known.

Every immunoSEQ plate was one replicate of a subset's evenly spread DNA. The input for sorted-subset replicate PCRs was approximately 190 ng DNA, some 28,000 T cell genomes. Per the original data handling: Junction-only sequences without quality scores came from ImmunoSEQ, so filtering differed. Repertoires were generated with immunoSEQ multiplex PCR, while TCRdb's copy carries only in-frame clones and drops some. D and trimming were read from the DNA, whereas the V and J calls and clone size are those reported in that table. The repertoire has 950,000 to 1,200,000 clones, 60% to 80% of them found once; the top ten carry 0.89%.

The sequence came from a man younger than 30 in good health. Some clones in this sample may be carry-over from other donors' samples. The chain uses TRBV5-1 and TRBJ1-1; D is ambiguous. The sample consisted of memory CD4+ T cells from PBMCs. As to subset: CD45RA-negative fraction. The CDR3 DNA reads TGCGCCAGCAGCTTGGAGACTATGAACACTGAAGCTTTCTTT. As protein: CASSLETMNTEAFF.